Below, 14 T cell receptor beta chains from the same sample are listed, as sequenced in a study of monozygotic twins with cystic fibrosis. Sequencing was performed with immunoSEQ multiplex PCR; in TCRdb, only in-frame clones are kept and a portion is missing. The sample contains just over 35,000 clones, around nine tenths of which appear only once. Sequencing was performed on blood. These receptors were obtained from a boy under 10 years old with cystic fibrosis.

The CDR3 loop reads CASSLGRGVGEAFF. Written as DNA, the CDR3 is TGTGCCAGCAGCCTCGGACGGGGGGTCGGTGAAGCTTTCTTT. The chain uses TRBV7-8 and TRBJ1-1; tentative D call: TRBD1 (5 bases). Germline V gives CDR1 SGHVS, CDR2 FQNEAQ. The CDR3 sequence is 14 residues long. V dropped 5 bases and J dropped 7 bases, with 17 bases sitting between them.

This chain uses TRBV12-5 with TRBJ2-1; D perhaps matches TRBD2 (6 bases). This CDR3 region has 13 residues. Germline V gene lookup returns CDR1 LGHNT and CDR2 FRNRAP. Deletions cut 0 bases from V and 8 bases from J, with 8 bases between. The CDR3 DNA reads TGTGCTAGTGGTTTGGTGGAGGGGTATGAGCAGTTCTTC. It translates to CASGLVEGYEQFF.

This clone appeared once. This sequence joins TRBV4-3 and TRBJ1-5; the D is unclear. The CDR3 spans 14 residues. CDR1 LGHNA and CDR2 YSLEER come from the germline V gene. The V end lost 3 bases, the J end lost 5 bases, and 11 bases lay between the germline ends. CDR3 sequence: CASSQNSIHQPQHF. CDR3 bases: TGCGCCAGCAGCCAGAACAGCATCCATCAGCCCCAGCATTTT.

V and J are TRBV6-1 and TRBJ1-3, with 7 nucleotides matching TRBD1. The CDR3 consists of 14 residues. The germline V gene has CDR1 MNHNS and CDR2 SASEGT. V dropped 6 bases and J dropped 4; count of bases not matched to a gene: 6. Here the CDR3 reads CASRRGTAGNTIYF. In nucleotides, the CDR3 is TGTGCCAGCAGACGGGGGACAGCCGGAAACACCATATATTTT.

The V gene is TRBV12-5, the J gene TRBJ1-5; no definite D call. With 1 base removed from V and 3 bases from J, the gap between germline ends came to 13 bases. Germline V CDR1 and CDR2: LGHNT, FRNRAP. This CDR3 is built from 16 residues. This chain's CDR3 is CASGLDWLGNNQPQHF. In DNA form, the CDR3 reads TGTGCTAGTGGTTTGGATTGGTTAGGAAACAATCAGCCCCAGCATTTT.

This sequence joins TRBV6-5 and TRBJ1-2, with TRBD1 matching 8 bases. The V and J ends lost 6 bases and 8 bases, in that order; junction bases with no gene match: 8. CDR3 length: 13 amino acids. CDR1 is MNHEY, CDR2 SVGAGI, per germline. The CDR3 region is CASSPTGGEGYTF. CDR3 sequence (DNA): TGTGCCAGCAGCCCAACAGGGGGGGAGGGCTACACCTTC.

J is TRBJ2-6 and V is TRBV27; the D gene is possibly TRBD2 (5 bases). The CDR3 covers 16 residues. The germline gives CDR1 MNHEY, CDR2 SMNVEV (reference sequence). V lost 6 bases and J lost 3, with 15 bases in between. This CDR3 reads CASSFTVGSGANVLTF. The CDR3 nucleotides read TGTGCCAGCAGCTTTACCGTTGGGAGTGGGGCCAACGTCCTGACTTTC.

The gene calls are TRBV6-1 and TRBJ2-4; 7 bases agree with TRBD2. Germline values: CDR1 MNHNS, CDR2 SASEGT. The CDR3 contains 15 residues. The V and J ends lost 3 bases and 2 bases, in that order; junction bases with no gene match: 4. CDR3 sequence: CASSDRGDSKNIQYF. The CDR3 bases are TGTGCCAGCAGTGATCGGGGGGATTCCAAAAACATTCAGTACTTC.

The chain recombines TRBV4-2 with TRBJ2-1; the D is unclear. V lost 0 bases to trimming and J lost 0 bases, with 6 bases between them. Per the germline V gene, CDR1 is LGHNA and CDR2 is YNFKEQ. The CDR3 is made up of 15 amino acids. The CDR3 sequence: CASSQESFSYNEQFF. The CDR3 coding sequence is TGTGCCAGCAGCCAAGAATCCTTCTCCTACAATGAGCAGTTCTTC.

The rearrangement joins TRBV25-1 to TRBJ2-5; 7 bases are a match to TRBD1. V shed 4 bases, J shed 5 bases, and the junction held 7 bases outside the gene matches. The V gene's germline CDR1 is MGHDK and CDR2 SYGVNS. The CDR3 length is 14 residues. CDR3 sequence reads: CASSGRGQFETQYF. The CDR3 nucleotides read TGTGCCAGCAGTGGAAGGGGACAGTTCGAGACCCAGTACTTC. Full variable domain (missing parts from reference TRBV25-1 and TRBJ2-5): EADIYQTPRYLVIGTGKKITLECSQTMGHDKMYWYQQDPGMELHLIHYSYGVNSTEKGDLSSESTVSRIRTEHFPLTLESARPSHTSQYLCASSGRGQFETQYFGPGTRLLVL.

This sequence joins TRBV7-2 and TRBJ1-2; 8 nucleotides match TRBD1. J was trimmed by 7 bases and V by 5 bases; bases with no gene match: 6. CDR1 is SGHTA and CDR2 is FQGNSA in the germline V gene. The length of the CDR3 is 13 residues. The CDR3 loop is CASSERTGLGYTF. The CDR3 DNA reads TGTGCCAGCAGCGAGAGGACAGGGCTTGGCTACACCTTC.

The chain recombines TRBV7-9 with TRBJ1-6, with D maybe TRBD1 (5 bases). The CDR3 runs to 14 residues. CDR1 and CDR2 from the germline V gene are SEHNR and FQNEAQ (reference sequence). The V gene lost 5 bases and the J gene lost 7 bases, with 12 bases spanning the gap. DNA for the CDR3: TGTGCCAGCAGCGTCGGGACCAAAAATTCACCCCTCCACTTT. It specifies CASSVGTKNSPLHF. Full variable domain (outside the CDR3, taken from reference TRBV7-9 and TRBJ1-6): DTGVSQNPRHKITKRGQNVTFRCDPISEHNRLYWYRQTLGQGPEFLTYFQNEAQLEKSRLLSDRFSAERPKGSFSTLEIQRTEQGDSAMYLCASSVGTKNSPLHFGNGTRLTVT.

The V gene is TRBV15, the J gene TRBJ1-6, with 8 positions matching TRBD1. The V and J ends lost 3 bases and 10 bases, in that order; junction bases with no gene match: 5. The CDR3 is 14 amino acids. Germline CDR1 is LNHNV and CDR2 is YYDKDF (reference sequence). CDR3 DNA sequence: TGTGCCACCAGCAGGGACAGGGCCTCATCACCCCTCCACTTT. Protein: CATSRDRASSPLHF.

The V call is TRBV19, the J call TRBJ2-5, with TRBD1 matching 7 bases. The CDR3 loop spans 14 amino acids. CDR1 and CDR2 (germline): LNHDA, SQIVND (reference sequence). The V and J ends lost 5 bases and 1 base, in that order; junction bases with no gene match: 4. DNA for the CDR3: TGTGCCAGTAGTCCTGACAGGGCCCAAGAGACCCAGTACTTC. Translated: CASSPDRAQETQYF.